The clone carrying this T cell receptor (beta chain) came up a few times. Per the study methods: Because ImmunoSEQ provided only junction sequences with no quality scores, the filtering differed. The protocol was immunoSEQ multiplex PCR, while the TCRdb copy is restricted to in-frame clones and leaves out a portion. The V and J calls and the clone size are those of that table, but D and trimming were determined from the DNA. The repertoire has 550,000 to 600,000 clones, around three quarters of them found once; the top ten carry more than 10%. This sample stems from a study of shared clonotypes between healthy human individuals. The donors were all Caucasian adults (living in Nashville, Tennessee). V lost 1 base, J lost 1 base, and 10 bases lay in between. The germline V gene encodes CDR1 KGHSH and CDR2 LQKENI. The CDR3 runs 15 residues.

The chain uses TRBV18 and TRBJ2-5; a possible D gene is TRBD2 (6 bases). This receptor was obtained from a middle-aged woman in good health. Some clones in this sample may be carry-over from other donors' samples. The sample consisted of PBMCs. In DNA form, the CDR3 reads TGTGCCAGCTCACCACGAACGGGGGTCCAAGAGACCCAGTACTTC. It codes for CASSPRTGVQETQYF.